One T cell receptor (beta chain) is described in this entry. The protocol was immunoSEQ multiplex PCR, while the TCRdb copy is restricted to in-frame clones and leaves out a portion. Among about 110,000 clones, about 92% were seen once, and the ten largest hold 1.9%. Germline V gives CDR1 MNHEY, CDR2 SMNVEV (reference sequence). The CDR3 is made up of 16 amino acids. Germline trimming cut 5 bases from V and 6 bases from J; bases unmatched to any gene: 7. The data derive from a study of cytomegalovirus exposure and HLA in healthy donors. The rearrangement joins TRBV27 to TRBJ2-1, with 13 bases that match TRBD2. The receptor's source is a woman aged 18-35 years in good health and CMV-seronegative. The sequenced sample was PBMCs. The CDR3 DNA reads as TGTGCCAGCAGTGTCCCCACTAGCGGGAGGGTCAATGAGCAGTTCTTC. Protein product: CASSVPTSGRVNEQFF.